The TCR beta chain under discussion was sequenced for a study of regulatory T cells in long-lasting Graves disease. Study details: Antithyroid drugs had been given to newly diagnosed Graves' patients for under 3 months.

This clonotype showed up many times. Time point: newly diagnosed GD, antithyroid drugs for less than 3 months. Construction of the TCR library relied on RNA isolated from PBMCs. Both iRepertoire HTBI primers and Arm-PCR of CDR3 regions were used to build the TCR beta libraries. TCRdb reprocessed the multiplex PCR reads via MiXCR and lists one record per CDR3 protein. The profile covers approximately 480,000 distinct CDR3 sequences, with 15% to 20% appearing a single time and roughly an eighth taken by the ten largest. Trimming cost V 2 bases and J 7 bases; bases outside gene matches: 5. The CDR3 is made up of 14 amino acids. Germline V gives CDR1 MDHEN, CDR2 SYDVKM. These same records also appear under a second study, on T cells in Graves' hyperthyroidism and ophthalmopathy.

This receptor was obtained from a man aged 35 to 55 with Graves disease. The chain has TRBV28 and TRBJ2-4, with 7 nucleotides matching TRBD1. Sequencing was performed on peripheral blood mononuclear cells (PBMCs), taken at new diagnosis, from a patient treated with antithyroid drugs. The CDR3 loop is CASSLRGGANIQYF. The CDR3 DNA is TGTGCCAGCAGTTTACGAGGGGGCGCCAACATTCAGTACTTC.